The 26 T cell receptor beta chains given below trace back to one sample, sequenced in a study. Sequencing was performed with immunoSEQ multiplex PCR; in TCRdb, only in-frame clones are kept and a portion is missing. Here the sample spans tens of thousands of clones, 93% being singletons. Sequenced sample: PBMCs. Receptors were obtained from a middle-aged man with rheumatoid arthritis.

The chain carries TRBV6-5 and TRBJ1-2; 9 bases line up with TRBD1. Germline CDR1 and CDR2: MNHEY and SVGAGI. The CDR3 length is 13 residues. With 8 bases clipped from V and 8 bases from J, the junction kept 9 bases outside the gene matches. CDR3 loop: CASGLQGAGGYTF. CDR3 DNA sequence: TGTGCCAGCGGATTACAGGGGGCGGGCGGCTACACCTTC.

The chain recombines TRBV2 with TRBJ2-7, with a tentative D call TRBD1 (6 bases). V was cut by 4 bases and J by 4 bases, with 14 bases left in between. This CDR3 has 14 amino acids. The germline gives CDR1 SNHLY, CDR2 FYNNEI. The CDR3, as DNA: TGTGCCAGCAGTGCCCCCGGGACACCTTACGAGCAGTACTTC. It specifies CASSAPGTPYEQYF.

Turning to this clone: The junction shows a germline mismatch at one end, possibly a read error. The V call is TRBV7-7, the J call TRBJ2-1; 13 nucleotides agree with TRBD2. Germline V gives CDR1 SSHAT, CDR2 FNYEAQ (reference sequence). The CDR3 consists of 16 residues. This CDR3 is CASSELAGGSGDEQFF. As DNA, the CDR3 is TGTGCTAGCAGCGAACTAGCGGGAGGGAGTGGCGATGAGCAGTTCTTC.

The V gene is TRBV4-2, the J gene TRBJ2-3; 11 bases are shared with TRBD2. Germline trimming cut 4 bases from V and 6 bases from J; bases unmatched to any gene: 9. The germline V gene encodes CDR1 LGHNA and CDR2 YNFKEQ. The CDR3 spans 16 residues. CDR3 loop: CASSRSTSGRRDTQYF. The DNA of the CDR3 is TGTGCCAGCAGCCGAAGCACTAGCGGGAGACGCGATACGCAGTATTTT.

This chain joins TRBV13 and TRBJ2-1, with unresolved D. The CDR3 covers 14 residues. Germline V gene lookup returns CDR1 PRHDT and CDR2 FYEKMQ (reference sequence). Trimming shortened V by 2 bases and J by 8 bases, and 13 bases separated the two germline ends. The CDR3 loop is CASSLPAPRHEQFF. The CDR3 DNA follows: TGTGCCAGCAGCTTACCCGCACCTAGGCATGAGCAGTTCTTC.

This sequence joins TRBV10-2 and TRBJ2-5; D gene unclear. The CDR3 is 10 residues long. V was clipped by 6 bases and J by 2 bases, with 1 base between them. CDR1 is WSHSY, CDR2 SAAADI, per germline. CDR3 bases: TGCGCCAGCAGACAAGAGACCCAGTACTTC. Protein: CASRQETQYF.

This chain connects TRBV14 to TRBJ2-7, with a possible D match to TRBD2 (5 bases). Trimming took 0 bases from V and 3 from J, leaving 12 bases between them. Germline V gives CDR1 SGHDN, CDR2 FVKESK. The CDR3 spans 15 residues. CDR3: CASSQDGDGVYEQYF. CDR3 DNA sequence: TGTGCCAGCAGCCAAGACGGCGACGGGGTCTACGAGCAGTACTTC.

The J gene is TRBJ1-6, the V gene TRBV7-8; D is unresolved. Germline-derived CDR1 and CDR2 are SGHVS and FQNEAQ. The V end lost 6 bases, the J end lost 4 bases, and 7 bases lay between the germline ends. This CDR3 contains 13 residues. CDR3 in DNA: TGTGCCAGCAGTTACCAATATAATTCACCCCTCCACTTT. Protein: CASSYQYNSPLHF.

The gene calls are TRBV28 and TRBJ1-1; weak D call: TRBD1 (6 bases). V lost 4 bases, J lost 1 base, and 7 bases lay in between. The germline CDR1 and CDR2 sequences are MDHEN and SYDVKM. The CDR3 covers 13 residues. The CDR3 loop is CASSSTGNTEAFF. The CDR3 DNA sequence: TGTGCCAGCAGTTCGACAGGGAACACTGAAGCTTTCTTT.

The genes are TRBV5-6 and TRBJ1-4; D is undetermined. From germline, CDR1 is SGHDT and CDR2 YYEEEE. Trimming left V 0 bases short and J 7 bases short, with 7 bases between. This CDR3 spans 13 amino acids. DNA for the CDR3: TGTGCCAGCAGCTTGGCAGGTGGTGAAAAACTGTTTTTT. Its translation: CASSLAGGEKLFF.

This chain links TRBV3-1 (or the pseudogene TRBV3-2) with TRBJ1-1; TRBD1 is a possible D gene (5 bases). CDR1 is LGHDT, CDR2 YNNKEL, per germline (reference sequence). V was clipped by 6 bases and J by 3 bases, with 17 bases between them. CDR3 size: 15 residues. CDR3 in amino acids: CASSPLEGADTEAFF. CDR3 nucleotides: TGTGCCAGCAGTCCCCTTGAAGGGGCCGACACTGAAGCTTTCTTT.

The chain couples TRBV6-5 to TRBJ1-6; weak D call: TRBD1 (6 bases). Trimming stripped 7 bases from V and 4 bases from J, with 11 bases between. The CDR3 loop spans 14 amino acids. Germline CDR1 MNHEY, CDR2 SVGAGI. The CDR3 region is CASTPRGYNSPLHF. In nucleotides, the CDR3 is TGTGCCAGCACCCCTAGGGGGTATAATTCACCCCTCCACTTT.

The table lists this clone with a count of one. This chain joins TRBV10-3 and TRBJ1-1, with D tentatively TRBD1 (5 bases). The V gene's germline CDR1 is ENHRY and CDR2 SYGVKD. V gave up 2 bases and J gave up 1 base, with 8 bases separating them. The CDR3 extends over 14 amino acids. CDR3: CAISENGGNTEAFF. CDR3 coding DNA: TGTGCCATCAGTGAGAACGGGGGGAACACTGAAGCTTTCTTT.

This chain joins TRBV29-1 and TRBJ2-2; D may be TRBD1 (6 bases). Per the germline V gene, CDR1 is SQVTM and CDR2 is ANQGSEA. CDR3 length: 13 amino acids. Trimming removed 8 bases at V and 5 bases at J, with 15 bases between. The chain's CDR3 is CSHKTGLTGELFF. The CDR3 bases are TGCAGCCATAAAACAGGGTTGACCGGGGAGCTGTTTTTT.

The genes are TRBV25-1 and TRBJ2-2, with a possible D match to TRBD1 (6 bases). Germline lookup yields CDR1 MGHDK and CDR2 SYGVNS. Deletions cut 3 bases from V and 3 bases from J, with 8 bases between. The CDR3 sequence is 14 residues long. The CDR3 sequence is CASSDQGYTGELFF. The CDR3 nucleotides are TGTGCCAGCAGTGATCAGGGGTACACCGGGGAGCTGTTTTTT.

This chain links TRBV30 with TRBJ1-5; tentative D call: TRBD1 (6 bases). Germline lookup yields CDR1 GTSNPN and CDR2 SVGIG (reference sequence). V dropped 2 bases and J dropped 7 bases, with 12 bases sitting between them. CDR3 length: 13 amino acids. CDR3 DNA sequence: TGTGCCTGGAGTTGGGGGCCGGGACAGCCCCAGCATTTT. It translates to CAWSWGPGQPQHF.

This chain links TRBV28 with TRBJ2-7, with 8 bases aligning to TRBD1. The CDR3 is 14 amino acids. V shed 6 bases and J 1 base; nucleotides not matched to a gene: 5. Germline CDR1 and CDR2: MDHEN and SYDVKM. The CDR3 nucleotides read TGTGCCAGCAGCCGACAGGGGTCTTCCTACGAGCAGTACTTC. Protein product: CASSRQGSSYEQYF.

J is TRBJ2-2 and V is TRBV19; 8 bases agree with TRBD2. Germline V lookup: CDR1 LNHDA, CDR2 SQIVND (reference sequence). CDR3 length: 15 amino acids. Unmatched junction bases numbered 9, after V lost 5 bases and J lost 7 bases. The CDR3 coding sequence is TGTGCCAGTAGTCTCGGCGGGAGGTCCGTCGGGGAGCTGTTTTTT. It codes for CASSLGGRSVGELFF.

V is TRBV6-2 or TRBV6-3 and J is TRBJ1-2; tentatively, D is TRBD1 (5 bases). The CDR3 spans 15 residues. The V end was cut by 0 bases, the J end by 4 bases, with 12 bases between. Germline-derived CDR1 and CDR2 are MNHEY and SVGEGT. In nucleotides, the CDR3 is TGTGCCAGCAGTTACTCGGGCCCCCAGGGCTATGGCTACACCTTC. This codes for CASSYSGPQGYGYTF.

The rearrangement uses TRBV7-9 and TRBJ1-5; D not certain. The CDR3 sequence is 13 residues long. Trimming removed 1 base from V and 7 bases from J, with 8 bases in between. Germline V gene data show CDR1 as SEHNR and CDR2 as FQNEAQ (reference sequence). The CDR3, as DNA: TGTGCCAGCAGCTTAGATCCGATCCAGCCCCAGCATTTT. This encodes CASSLDPIQPQHF. Full variable domain (outside the CDR3, taken from reference TRBV7-9 and TRBJ1-5): DTGVSQNPRHKITKRGQNVTFRCDPISEHNRLYWYRQTLGQGPEFLTYFQNEAQLEKSRLLSDRFSAERPKGSFSTLEIQRTEQGDSAMYLCASSLDPIQPQHFGDGTRLSIL.

The chain carries TRBV7-8 and TRBJ2-7; D is undetermined. CDR1 SGHVS and CDR2 FQNEAQ come from the germline V gene. V was trimmed by 1 base and J by 4 bases, leaving 11 bases between them. The CDR3 loop spans 14 amino acids. Here the CDR3 reads CASSLVAARYEQYF. DNA of the CDR3: TGTGCCAGCAGCTTAGTAGCAGCCCGGTACGAGCAGTACTTC.

The chain couples TRBV4-3 to TRBJ1-2; D is ambiguous. Trimming removed 0 bases at V and 4 bases at J, with 6 bases between. The CDR3 has 13 amino acids. Germline V gives CDR1 LGHNA, CDR2 YSLEER. DNA for the CDR3: TGCGCCAGCAGCCAAGAGGGAAGCTATGGCTACACCTTC. Its protein is CASSQEGSYGYTF.

This clone is a singleton in its sample. This sequence joins TRBV3-1 (or the pseudogene TRBV3-2) and TRBJ1-5; no reliable D call. The CDR3 covers 12 residues. The germline CDR1 and CDR2 sequences are LGHDT and YNNKEL (reference sequence). V lost 4 bases and J lost 4, with 5 bases in between. The CDR3 here is CASSLLNQPQHF. For the CDR3, the DNA is TGTGCCAGCAGCCTCTTAAATCAGCCCCAGCATTTT.

This chain uses TRBV27 with TRBJ1-5, with TRBD1 as a possible D gene (5 bases). The germline V gene encodes CDR1 MNHEY and CDR2 SMNVEV (reference sequence). The CDR3 spans 14 residues. Trimming pared 5 bases from V and 6 bases from J, leaving 14 bases between. The chain's CDR3 is CASSITAGGQPQHF. CDR3 DNA sequence: TGTGCCAGCAGTATAACAGCGGGGGGTCAGCCCCAGCATTTT.

J is TRBJ1-1 and V is TRBV19; no firm D call. Trimming shortened V by 5 bases and J by 1 base, and 14 bases separated the two germline ends. Germline lookup yields CDR1 LNHDA and CDR2 SQIVND (reference sequence). There are 15 residues in the CDR3. CDR3 amino acids: CASSPERSWNTEAFF. The CDR3 nucleotides are TGTGCCAGTAGTCCCGAGAGGAGTTGGAACACTGAAGCTTTCTTT. Supplemented by reference TRBV19 and TRBJ1-1, the full variable domain reads DGGITQSPKYLFRKEGQNVTLSCEQNLNHDAMYWYRQDPGQGLRLIYYSQIVNDFQKGDIAEGYSVSREKKESFPLTVTSAQKNPTAFYLCASSPERSWNTEAFFGQGTRLTVV.

The V call is TRBV4-1, the J call TRBJ1-2; no clear D. The CDR3 loop spans 15 amino acids. The germline V gene encodes CDR1 MGHRA and CDR2 YSYEKL. V was clipped by 1 base and J by 7 bases, with 16 bases between them. Here the CDR3 reads CASSQGSPIGGGYTF. The CDR3 nucleotides are TGCGCCAGCAGCCAAGGTAGCCCGATAGGCGGTGGCTACACCTTC.